The 22 T cell receptor beta chains listed next were all sequenced from one sample in a study of T cells in Graves' hyperthyroidism and ophthalmopathy (dated by TCRdb to the late 2010s). The library came from multiplex PCR. Sequencing was carried out with an Illumina HiSeq 2000. TCR beta CDR3 regions were amplified from RNA transcripts. The TCR CDR3 was subjected to a first round of RT-PCR using the HTBI primer set and the Qiagen OneStep RT-PCR kit. TCRdb handled the public reads itself, with Q25 trimming in fastp and clone calling in MiXCR, and kept productive beta chains. Records with the same CDR3 protein are collapsed into one entry carrying the most frequent genes and DNA. Within this sample are around 800,000 distinct CDR3 sequences, with roughly 40% of them counted one time only. The biggest ten clones account for around 10% of the sample. The specimen sequenced was blood. All receptors derive from a man between 18 and 35 years old with Graves' hyperthyroidism.

This rearrangement joins TRBV7-2 to TRBJ2-7, with 13 bases lining up with TRBD2. Germline values: CDR1 SGHTA, CDR2 FQGNSA. After removal of 6 bases from V and 3 bases from J, the junction contained 5 bases not matched to a gene. The CDR3 runs to 15 residues. For the CDR3, the DNA is TGTGCCAGCAGATCACTAGCGGGAGGGGGCTACGAGCAGTACTTC. The encoded protein is CASRSLAGGGYEQYF.

J is TRBJ1-3 and V is TRBV7-9; D may be TRBD1 (6 bases). The CDR3 runs 16 residues. The V and J ends lost 1 base and 8 bases respectively, with 18 bases between them. Germline V gene lookup returns CDR1 SEHNR and CDR2 FQNEAQ (reference sequence). Here the CDR3 DNA reads TGTGCCAGCAGCTTAGAAGGGGGTAACTATGGCTACACCATATATTTT. It translates to CASSLEGGNYGYTIYF. Full variable domain (rest looked up from reference TRBV7-9 and TRBJ1-3): DTGVSQNPRHKITKRGQNVTFRCDPISEHNRLYWYRQTLGQGPEFLTYFQNEAQLEKSRLLSDRFSAERPKGSFSTLEIQRTEQGDSAMYLCASSLEGGNYGYTIYFGEGSWLTVV.

This clonotype came up once. This sequence joins TRBV9 and TRBJ1-1, with TRBD1 matching over 10 bases. The germline CDR1 and CDR2 sequences are SGDLS and YYNGEE. After removal of 7 bases from V and 5 bases from J, the junction contained 8 bases not matched to a gene. This CDR3 comprises 14 residues. The DNA for the CDR3 is TGTGCCAGCCCCGAAGACAGGGGGCATACTGAAGCTTTCTTT. Protein: CASPEDRGHTEAFF.

This clonotype was counted a few times. The chain carries TRBV20-1 and TRBJ2-7, with D possibly matching TRBD2 (6 bases). The CDR3 has 13 amino acids. From germline, CDR1 is DFQATT and CDR2 SNEGSKA (reference sequence). With 6 bases removed from V and 4 bases from J, the gap between germline ends came to 16 bases. This CDR3 reads CSAGGTDLYEQYF. CDR3 DNA: TGCAGTGCCGGAGGGACTGACCTATACGAGCAGTACTTC.

This clonotype was detected ten times or more. The chain recombines TRBV7-9 with TRBJ2-5, with TRBD1 as a possible D gene (5 bases). The V end was cut by 5 bases, the J end by 4 bases, with 11 bases between. From germline, CDR1 is SEHNR and CDR2 FQNEAQ (reference sequence). The CDR3 has 13 amino acids. CDR3 residues: CASSPPRGETQYF. CDR3 coding DNA: TGTGCCAGCAGCCCCCCTAGGGGAGAGACCCAGTACTTC.

Many counts were recorded for this clonotype. V and J are TRBV7-9 and TRBJ2-5; D not certain. The CDR3 totals 15 residues. V was shortened by 7 bases and J by 2 bases, with 17 bases between the two germline ends. CDR1 and CDR2 from the germline V gene are SEHNR and FQNEAQ (reference sequence). The CDR3 protein is CASIDGLLDQETQYF. CDR3 nucleotide sequence: TGTGCCAGCATCGACGGGCTGCTGGATCAAGAGACCCAGTACTTC.

In this sample, this clonotype turned up many times. The rearrangement joins TRBV7-6 to TRBJ2-7, with unresolved D. The CDR3 has 14 residues. CDR1 SGHVS and CDR2 FNYEAQ come from the germline V gene. Deletions cut 3 bases from V and 2 bases from J, with 11 bases between. The CDR3 nucleotides are TGTGCCAGCAGCTTCGGGCCTTCGCCCTACGAGCAGTACTTC. Translating it yields CASSFGPSPYEQYF. Drawing the rest from reference TRBV7-6 and TRBJ2-7, the complete variable domain is GAGVSQSPRYKVTKRGQDVALRCDPISGHVSLYWYRQALGQGPEFLTYFNYEAQQDKSGLPNDRFSAERPEGSISTLTIQRTEQRDSAMYRCASSFGPSPYEQYFGPGTRLTVT.

This clonotype was recorded a few times. The CDR3 nucleotides read TGCAGTGCTCCCCCGACCGGGACAGGAGAGACCCAGTACTTC. Translation: CSAPPTGTGETQYF. V gene TRBV20-1 combines with J gene TRBJ2-5; the match to TRBD1 covers 8 bases. From germline, CDR1 is DFQATT and CDR2 SNEGSKA (reference sequence). After removal of 5 bases from V and 4 bases from J, the junction contained 9 bases not matched to a gene. The CDR3 covers 14 residues.

This clonotype was seen a few times. The genes are TRBV7-2 and TRBJ1-1; D is undetermined. The CDR3 is 14 residues long. Germline loops: CDR1 SGHTA, CDR2 FQGNSA. V was clipped by 5 bases and J by 3 bases, with 13 bases between them. The CDR3 coding sequence is TGTGCCAGCAGCCGAAGGACCGAATACACTGAAGCTTTCTTT. Protein product: CASSRRTEYTEAFF.

V and J are TRBV20-1 and TRBJ1-5; tentatively, D is TRBD1 (5 bases). Germline V lookup: CDR1 DFQATT, CDR2 SNEGSKA (reference sequence). V was cut by 8 bases and J by 2 bases, with 16 bases left in between. The CDR3 extends over 14 amino acids. The CDR3 DNA follows: TGCAGTTATGAGGGACCCCGACGCAATCAGCCCCAGCATTTT. This encodes CSYEGPRRNQPQHF.

The sample holds many counts of this clonotype. The chain employs TRBV10-3 and TRBJ2-7; D perhaps matches TRBD2 (5 bases). The CDR3 has 13 amino acids. Germline CDR1 is ENHRY and CDR2 is SYGVKD. V was pared by 3 bases and J by 4 bases, with 10 bases between. The CDR3 protein is CAISEPGMYEQYF. In nucleotides, the CDR3 is TGTGCCATCAGTGAACCGGGGATGTACGAGCAGTACTTC.

V usage is TRBV7-9 and J usage is TRBJ2-5; D uncertain. Germline-derived CDR1 and CDR2 are SEHNR and FQNEAQ (reference sequence). The V gene lost 2 bases and the J gene lost 3 bases, with 10 bases spanning the gap. The CDR3 spans 14 residues. CDR3 amino acids: CASSLKGFKETQYF. CDR3 bases: TGTGCCAGCAGCTTAAAAGGGTTTAAAGAGACCCAGTACTTC.

The genes are TRBV19 and TRBJ2-6, with TRBD1 as a possible D gene (6 bases). V was clipped by 5 bases and J by 3 bases, with 14 bases between them. This CDR3 comprises 16 residues. CDR1 is LNHDA, CDR2 SQIVND, per germline (reference sequence). CDR3 protein: CASSETGLDGANVLTF. The CDR3 DNA follows: TGTGCCAGTAGTGAGACAGGTCTTGATGGGGCCAACGTCCTGACTTTC.

This clonotype was seen a handful of times. The V call is TRBV12-3 or TRBV12-4, the J call TRBJ2-7; maybe TRBD2 (5 bases). The CDR3 sequence is 13 residues long. V dropped 3 bases and J dropped 3 bases, with 9 bases sitting between them. The CDR3: CASSFEGLYEQYF. In DNA, the CDR3 is TGTGCCAGCAGTTTTGAGGGCCTCTACGAGCAGTACTTC.

The V and J genes are TRBV19 and TRBJ2-7, with TRBD2 matching 11 bases. CDR3 size: 16 residues. Germline lookup yields CDR1 LNHDA and CDR2 SQIVND (reference sequence). The V and J ends lost 3 bases and 0 bases, in that order; junction bases with no gene match: 4. The CDR3 sequence: CASSMQGLADSYEQYF. In DNA, the CDR3 is TGTGCCAGTAGTATGCAGGGACTAGCGGACTCCTACGAGCAGTACTTC.

This chain uses TRBV25-1 with TRBJ1-4, with a tentative D call TRBD1 (5 bases). The germline V gene has CDR1 MGHDK and CDR2 SYGVNS. This CDR3 is built from 13 residues. V lost 8 bases and J 8 bases, leaving 15 bases between the germline ends. The CDR3 is CASSQGGIEKLFF. CDR3 sequence (DNA): TGTGCCAGCTCCCAGGGCGGAATCGAAAAACTGTTTTTT. Complete variable domain (other parts from reference TRBV25-1 and TRBJ1-4): EADIYQTPRYLVIGTGKKITLECSQTMGHDKMYWYQQDPGMELHLIHYSYGVNSTEKGDLSSESTVSRIRTEHFPLTLESARPSHTSQYLCASSQGGIEKLFFGSGTQLSVL.

CDR3 region: CASSQEIGVNQPQHF. The CDR3 bases are TGTGCCAGCAGCCAAGAAATCGGGGTCAATCAGCCCCAGCATTTT. J is TRBJ1-5 and V is TRBV3-1; unclear D gene. Trimming shortened V by 0 bases and J by 3 bases, and 9 bases separated the two germline ends. There are 15 residues in the CDR3. Looked up from germline, CDR1 is LGHDT and CDR2 is YNNKEL (reference sequence).

V gene TRBV2 combines with J gene TRBJ1-2; 8 bases line up with TRBD1. Losses at the gene ends were 4 bases for V and 0 bases for J; bases not matched to a gene: 4. CDR1 and CDR2 (germline): SNHLY, FYNNEI. The CDR3 is 15 residues long. The CDR3 sequence is CASSVGQATNYGYTF. As DNA, the CDR3 is TGTGCCAGCAGTGTGGGACAGGCCACTAACTATGGCTACACCTTC.

This clonotype was found many times. The rearrangement joins TRBV15 to TRBJ2-7, with a tentative D call TRBD2 (6 bases). This CDR3 contains 13 residues. The germline CDR1 and CDR2 sequences are LNHNV and YYDKDF (reference sequence). The V gene lost 6 bases and the J gene lost 0 bases, with 9 bases spanning the gap. DNA of the CDR3: TGTGCCACCAGGGAGGGCACCTCCTACGAGCAGTACTTC. Its protein product is CATREGTSYEQYF.

The rearrangement uses TRBV19 and TRBJ2-2; unclear D gene. The CDR3 covers 14 residues. Germline V gene data show CDR1 as LNHDA and CDR2 as SQIVND (reference sequence). Between the trimmed V and J ends, which lost 2 bases and 5 bases, there was a span of 9 bases. DNA of the CDR3: TGTGCCAGTAGTATATCCAAAGGTACCGGGGAGCTGTTTTTT. The encoded protein is CASSISKGTGELFF.

Many counts were recorded for this clonotype. V and J are TRBV9 and TRBJ2-7; D uncertain. The CDR3 sequence is 14 residues long. V lost 0 bases and J lost 0, with 7 bases in between. CDR1 is SGDLS and CDR2 is YYNGEE in the germline V gene. CDR3 bases: TGTGCCAGCAGCGTAGCGCCTAGCTCCTACGAGCAGTACTTC. Residues: CASSVAPSSYEQYF.

There are a few counts of this clonotype. The rearrangement links TRBV24-1 to TRBJ2-5; D gene ambiguous. Germline assignment: CDR1 KGHDR and CDR2 SFDVKD. The CDR3 sequence is 12 residues long. Trimming took off 3 bases at V and 2 bases at J, with 3 bases between the two ends. The DNA of the CDR3 is TGTGCCACCAGTGATCTACAAGAGACCCAGTACTTC. It specifies CATSDLQETQYF.